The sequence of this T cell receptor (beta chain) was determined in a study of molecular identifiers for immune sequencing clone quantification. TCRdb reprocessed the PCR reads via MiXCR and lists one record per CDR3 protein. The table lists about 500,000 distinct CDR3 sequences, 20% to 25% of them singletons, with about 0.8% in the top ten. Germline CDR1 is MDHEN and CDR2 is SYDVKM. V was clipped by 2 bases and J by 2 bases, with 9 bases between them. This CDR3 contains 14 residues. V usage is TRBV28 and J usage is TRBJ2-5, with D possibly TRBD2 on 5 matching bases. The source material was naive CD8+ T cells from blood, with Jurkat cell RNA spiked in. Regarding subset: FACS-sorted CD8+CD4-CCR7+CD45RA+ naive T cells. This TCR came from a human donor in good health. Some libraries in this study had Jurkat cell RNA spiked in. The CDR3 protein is CASSLLEAQETQYF. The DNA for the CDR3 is TGTGCCAGCAGTTTACTGGAGGCACAAGAGACCCAGTACTTC. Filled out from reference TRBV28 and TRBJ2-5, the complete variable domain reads DVKVTQSSRYLVKRTGEKVFLECVQDMDHENMFWYRQDPGLGLRLIYFSYDVKMKEKGDIPEGYSVSREKKERFSLILESASTNQTSMYLCASSLLEAQETQYFGPGTRLLVL.